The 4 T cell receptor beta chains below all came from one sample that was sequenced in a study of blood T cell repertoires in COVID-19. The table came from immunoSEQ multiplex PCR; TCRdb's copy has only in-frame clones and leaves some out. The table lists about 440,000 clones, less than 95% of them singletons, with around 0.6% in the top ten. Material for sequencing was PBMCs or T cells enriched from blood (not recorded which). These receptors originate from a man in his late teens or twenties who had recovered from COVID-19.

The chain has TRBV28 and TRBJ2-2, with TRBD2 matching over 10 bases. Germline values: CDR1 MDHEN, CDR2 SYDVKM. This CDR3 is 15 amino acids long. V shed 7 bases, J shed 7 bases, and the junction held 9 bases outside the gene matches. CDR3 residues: CASTGLAGAGGELFF. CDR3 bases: TGTGCCAGCACGGGCCTAGCGGGAGCAGGCGGGGAGCTGTTTTTT.

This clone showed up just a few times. In DNA form, the CDR3 reads TGTGCCAGCAGCTTGTTTTCCGGGGTTGGGAACACTGAAGCTTTCTTT. The encoded protein is CASSLFSGVGNTEAFF. The chain recombines TRBV5-6 with TRBJ1-1, with D hard to call. Germline V gives CDR1 SGHDT, CDR2 YYEEEE. The CDR3 is 16 amino acids. Trimming took off 1 base at V and 1 base at J, with 14 bases between the two ends.

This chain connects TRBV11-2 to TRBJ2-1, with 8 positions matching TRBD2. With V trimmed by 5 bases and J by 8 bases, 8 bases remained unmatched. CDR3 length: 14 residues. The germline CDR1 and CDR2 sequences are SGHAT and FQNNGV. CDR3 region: CASSAGRGGYEQFF. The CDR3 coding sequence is TGTGCCAGCAGCGCCGGGAGGGGAGGGTATGAGCAGTTCTTC.

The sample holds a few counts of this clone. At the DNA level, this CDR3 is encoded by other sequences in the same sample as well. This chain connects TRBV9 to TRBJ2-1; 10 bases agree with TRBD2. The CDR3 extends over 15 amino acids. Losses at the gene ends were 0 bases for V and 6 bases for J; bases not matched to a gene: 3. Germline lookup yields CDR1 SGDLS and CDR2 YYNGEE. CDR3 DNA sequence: TGTGCCAGCAGCGTAGTGGCTAGCGGGAGCAATGAGCAGTTCTTC. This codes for CASSVVASGSNEQFF. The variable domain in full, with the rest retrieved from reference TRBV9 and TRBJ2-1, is DSGVTQTPKHLITATGQRVTLRCSPRSGDLSVYWYQQSLDQGLQFLIQYYNGEERAKGNILERFSAQQFPDLHSELNLSSLELGDSALYFCASSVVASGSNEQFFGPGTRLTVL.